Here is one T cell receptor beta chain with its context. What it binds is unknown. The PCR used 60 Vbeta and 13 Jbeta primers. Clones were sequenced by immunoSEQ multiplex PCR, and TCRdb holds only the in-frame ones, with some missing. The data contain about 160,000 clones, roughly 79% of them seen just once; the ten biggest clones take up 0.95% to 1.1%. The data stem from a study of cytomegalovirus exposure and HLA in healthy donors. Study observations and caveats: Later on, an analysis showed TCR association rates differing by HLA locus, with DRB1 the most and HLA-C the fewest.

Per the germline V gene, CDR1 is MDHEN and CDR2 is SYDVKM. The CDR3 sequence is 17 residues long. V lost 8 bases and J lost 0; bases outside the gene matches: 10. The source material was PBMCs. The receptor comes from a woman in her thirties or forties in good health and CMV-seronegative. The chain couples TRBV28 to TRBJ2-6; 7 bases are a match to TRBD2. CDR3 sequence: CASSPPSGSSGANVLTF. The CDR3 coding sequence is TGTGCCAGCTCGCCTCCTAGCGGAAGCTCTGGGGCCAACGTCCTGACTTTC.